Listed here are 2 T cell receptor beta chains from one sample, sequenced in a study of cytomegalovirus exposure and HLA in healthy donors. PCR amplification relied on 60 Vbeta primers (plus 13 Jbeta primers). Here immunoSEQ multiplex PCR was the method, and the copy in TCRdb shows in-frame clones only, minus some. The repertoire includes about 98,000 clones, about 81% of them detected once, and 11% sits in the top ten. Material for sequencing was PBMCs. The receptors were sampled from a man aged 18-30 years in good health and CMV-seropositive.

The chain combines TRBV6-6 with TRBJ1-3; D unresolved. The V gene's germline CDR1 is MNHNY and CDR2 SVGAGI (reference sequence). The CDR3 has 14 residues. V was shortened by 6 bases and J by 0 bases, with 9 bases between the two germline ends. This CDR3 is CASRHQSSGNTIYF. The CDR3 DNA sequence: TGTGCCAGCAGACACCAAAGCTCTGGAAACACCATATATTTT.

The chain employs TRBV6-4 and TRBJ1-5; no definite D call. CDR3 length equals 14 residues. V lost 3 bases, J lost 7 bases, and 13 bases lay in between. Germline V gene lookup returns CDR1 MRHNA and CDR2 SNTAGT. The DNA for the CDR3 is TGTGCCAGCAGTGAATCTTTTGGCGGACAGCCCCAGCATTTT. This encodes CASSESFGGQPQHF.